The 24 T cell receptor beta chains below were found in one sample sequenced in a study of T-cell memory formation after mild COVID-19. TCRdb recomputed calls from the 5' RACE reads with MiXCR, one row per CDR3 protein. The table lists 350,000 to 450,000 distinct CDR3 sequences, 14% of them singletons. Source material: PBMCs or a T cell subset sorted from them (not recorded which). These receptors all come from a man between 18 and 29 years old who had mild COVID-19 (a few samples of this study predate the infection). Cell type and time point are not known.

The chain is built from TRBV7-9 and TRBJ2-5; 7 bases are a match to TRBD2. With 4 bases clipped from V and 6 bases from J, the junction kept 5 bases outside the gene matches. The germline V gene has CDR1 SEHNR and CDR2 FQNEAQ (reference sequence). This CDR3 comprises 13 residues. The CDR3 coding sequence is TGTGCCAGCAGCTCCTTAGCGGGCCAGACCCAGTACTTC. Protein: CASSSLAGQTQYF.

This clonotype was counted many times. The chain combines TRBV7-2 with TRBJ2-3, with 9 bases matching TRBD2. Germline V gene sequence: CDR1 SGHTA, CDR2 FQGNSA. The CDR3 is made up of 16 amino acids. V gave up 5 bases and J gave up 5 bases; unmatched junction bases: 11. In DNA form, the CDR3 reads TGTGCCAGCAGCCCAGGGTGGCGGGGGGGAGGAGATACGCAGTATTTT. Translation: CASSPGWRGGGDTQYF.

This clonotype was seen ten or more times. The rearrangement links TRBV19 to TRBJ1-1; 10 nucleotides match TRBD1. The J segment lost 3 bases and the V segment lost 7 bases, leaving 14 bases of the junction unmatched. Germline V gene data show CDR1 as LNHDA and CDR2 as SQIVND (reference sequence). The CDR3 is 17 residues long. The chain's CDR3 is CASNSYDRGQEDTEAFF. Here the CDR3 DNA reads TGTGCCAGTAATTCCTATGACAGGGGGCAAGAGGACACTGAAGCTTTCTTT.

V and J are TRBV6-6 and TRBJ2-5; 10 bases are shared with TRBD2. Germline V gene data show CDR1 as MNHNY and CDR2 as SVGAGI (reference sequence). The CDR3 consists of 15 residues. V dropped 6 bases and J dropped 3; count of bases not matched to a gene: 7. CDR3 DNA sequence: TGTGCCAGCAGGCTTAGCGGGGGGCCAAAAGAGACCCAGTACTTC. Its protein product is CASRLSGGPKETQYF.

This clonotype was detected many times. This chain joins TRBV5-1 and TRBJ2-2, with 10 bases fitting TRBD2. The germline gives CDR1 SGHRS, CDR2 YFSETQ. The CDR3 has 16 amino acids. V was pared by 4 bases and J by 2 bases, with 5 bases of the junction left unmatched. The CDR3 region has the DNA TGCGCCAGCAGCCCTCGGACTAGCGGTAACACCGGGGAGCTGTTTTTT. It yields the protein CASSPRTSGNTGELFF.

CDR3 loop: CASSLRVGGTGELFF. As DNA, the CDR3 is TGTGCCAGCAGCTTAAGGGTGGGCGGTACCGGGGAGCTGTTTTTT. The chain combines TRBV7-6 with TRBJ2-2; D remains unclear. Trimming removed 2 bases from V and 5 bases from J, with 12 bases in between. CDR3 length: 15 residues. Per germline, CDR1 SGHVS and CDR2 FNYEAQ.

This rearrangement joins TRBV6-5 to TRBJ1-2; tentatively, D is TRBD1 (5 bases). V was shortened by 1 base and J by 3 bases, with 9 bases between the two germline ends. Germline V CDR1 and CDR2: MNHEY, SVGAGI. The CDR3 is 14 amino acids. This CDR3 reads CASSYLARDYGYTF. The CDR3 nucleotides read TGTGCCAGCAGTTACTTAGCCAGGGACTATGGCTACACCTTC.

The sample holds a few counts of this clonotype. J is TRBJ2-1 and V is TRBV20-1, with D possibly matching TRBD1 (6 bases). CDR1 is DFQATT, CDR2 SNEGSKA, per germline (reference sequence). The germline V and J ends were trimmed by 6 bases and 8 bases, with 29 bases remaining between them. CDR3 size: 17 residues. CDR3 sequence (DNA): TGCAGTGCCCCCTCCCCCTCAGGGGCTCATTCGCGGGATGAGCAGTTCTTC. It is translated as CSAPSPSGAHSRDEQFF.

This clonotype was counted a few times. The rearrangement links TRBV6-2 or TRBV6-3 to TRBJ1-5; D may be TRBD1 (5 bases). The CDR3 loop spans 15 amino acids. V was clipped by 1 base and J by 4 bases, with 11 bases between them. The V gene's germline CDR1 is MNHEY and CDR2 SVGEGT. The CDR3 spells CASSYLGDGNQPQHF. CDR3 in DNA: TGTGCCAGCAGTTACTTGGGGGATGGGAATCAGCCCCAGCATTTT.

The rearrangement uses TRBV5-6 and TRBJ2-3; 8 bases are shared with TRBD1. Per germline, CDR1 SGHDT and CDR2 YYEEEE. V was pared by 2 bases and J by 2 bases, with 7 bases of the junction left unmatched. The CDR3 has 16 residues. As DNA, the CDR3 is TGTGCCAGCAGCTTCTTGCGGGACAGGACCACAGATACGCAGTATTTT. Protein product: CASSFLRDRTTDTQYF.

This clonotype occurred a few times. The chain recombines TRBV9 with TRBJ2-4; weak D call: TRBD2 (6 bases). V shed 3 bases and J shed 0 bases, with 10 bases lying between them. CDR1 and CDR2 (germline): SGDLS, YYNGEE. The CDR3 sequence is 15 residues long. The CDR3 DNA follows: TGTGCCAGCAGCGGGCGGGACGTAGCCAAAAACATTCAGTACTTC. Its protein is CASSGRDVAKNIQYF.

In its sample, this clonotype was seen many times. This chain joins TRBV5-1 and TRBJ1-1, with D tentatively TRBD1 (5 bases). This CDR3 spans 14 amino acids. Germline assignment: CDR1 SGHRS and CDR2 YFSETQ. V shed 0 bases and J shed 1 base, with 7 bases lying between them. The CDR3 bases are TGCGCCAGCAGCTTGGTCGGGGCGAACACTGAAGCTTTCTTT. It is translated as CASSLVGANTEAFF. Based on the CDR3 plus reference TRBV5-1 and TRBJ1-1, the full variable domain is KAGVTQTPRYLIKTRGQQVTLSCSPISGHRSVSWYQQTPGQGLQFLFEYFSETQRNKGNFPGRFSGRQFSNSRSEMNVSTLELGDSALYLCASSLVGANTEAFFGQGTRLTVV.

The V and J genes are TRBV20-1 and TRBJ2-1, with D uncertain. Trimming cost V 3 bases and J 7 bases, with 10 bases left between them. The CDR3 is made up of 12 amino acids. The germline gives CDR1 DFQATT, CDR2 SNEGSKA (reference sequence). This chain's CDR3 is CSASTEINEQFF. Here the CDR3 DNA reads TGCAGTGCTAGTACAGAGATTAATGAGCAGTTCTTC.

This clonotype came up a few times. This chain joins TRBV5-1 and TRBJ2-7; 8 bases map to TRBD2. After removal of 1 base from V and 2 bases from J, the junction contained 5 bases not matched to a gene. Germline CDR1 SGHRS, CDR2 YFSETQ. This CDR3 is 15 amino acids long. CDR3 amino acids: CASSLLGGGTYEQYF. In DNA, the CDR3 is TGCGCCAGCAGCTTGTTAGGCGGGGGGACCTACGAGCAGTACTTC.

The genes are TRBV28 and TRBJ1-1; tentatively, D is TRBD1 (6 bases). V was cut by 1 base and J by 5 bases, with 14 bases left in between. Germline CDR1 reads MDHEN; CDR2 reads SYDVKM. The CDR3 spans 15 residues. Written as DNA, the CDR3 is TGTGCCAGCAGTTTATCCCCGGACAGAAGGACTGAAGCTTTCTTT. Encoded protein: CASSLSPDRRTEAFF.

The chain is built from TRBV5-1 and TRBJ2-3, with 7 positions matching TRBD1. CDR1 and CDR2 (germline): SGHRS, YFSETQ. V was pared by 2 bases and J by 5 bases, with 5 bases of the junction left unmatched. This CDR3 has 14 amino acids. The DNA of the CDR3 is TGCGCCAGCAGCTTTCAGGGGGATAGAGATACGCAGTATTTT. Translating it yields CASSFQGDRDTQYF.

The chain is built from TRBV9 and TRBJ2-3; the D is unclear. The germline CDR1 and CDR2 sequences are SGDLS and YYNGEE. The CDR3 is 13 amino acids. Trimming stripped 4 bases from V and 6 bases from J, with 12 bases between. CDR3 sequence (DNA): TGTGCCAGCAGCAAACCGGGTAGTGATACGCAGTATTTT. This sequence encodes CASSKPGSDTQYF.

In this sample, this clonotype turned up a few times. CDR3 sequence reads: CATSAGQNYGYTF. As DNA, the CDR3 is TGTGCCACCAGTGCCGGACAGAACTATGGCTACACCTTC. The chain links TRBV24-1 to TRBJ1-2; D possibly corresponds to TRBD1 (6 bases). Germline-derived CDR1 and CDR2 are KGHDR and SFDVKD. The CDR3 covers 13 residues. The V and J ends lost 5 bases and 2 bases respectively, with 8 bases between them.

The table lists this clonotype with a few counts. The chain has TRBV7-2 and TRBJ2-1; 11 nucleotides match TRBD2. This CDR3 contains 15 residues. The germline gives CDR1 SGHTA, CDR2 FQGNSA. V dropped 5 bases and J dropped 8; count of bases not matched to a gene: 8. CDR3 in DNA: TGTGCCAGCAGCCTTAGCGGGGGGGCCCTCCATGAGCAGTTCTTC. Its translation is CASSLSGGALHEQFF.

The chain is built from TRBV6-6 and TRBJ1-4; no reliable D call. Germline values: CDR1 MNHNY, CDR2 SVGAGI (reference sequence). The CDR3 covers 14 residues. The V end was cut by 5 bases, the J end by 3 bases, with 10 bases between. The CDR3 here is CASSGSPANEKLFF. DNA of the CDR3: TGTGCCAGCAGTGGATCCCCCGCTAATGAAAAACTGTTTTTT.

This chain connects TRBV24-1 to TRBJ2-3; 7 nucleotides agree with TRBD1. Losses at the gene ends were 4 bases for V and 1 base for J; bases not matched to a gene: 7. Germline V CDR1 and CDR2: KGHDR, SFDVKD. The CDR3 totals 16 residues. The CDR3 nucleotides read TGTGCCACCAGTGACCCGGGACAGTTCGGCACAGATACGCAGTATTTT. Its protein product is CATSDPGQFGTDTQYF.

The chain uses TRBV7-2 and TRBJ1-6; unclear D gene. CDR1 is SGHTA and CDR2 is FQGNSA in the germline V gene. CDR3 length: 15 residues. V lost 5 bases and J 3 bases, leaving 11 bases between the germline ends. The CDR3: CASSLRRGYNSPLHF. The CDR3 DNA reads TGTGCCAGCAGCCTACGGCGGGGCTATAATTCACCCCTCCACTTT.

The chain uses TRBV28 and TRBJ2-7; TRBD2 might be the D (6 bases). The CDR3 consists of 14 residues. CDR1 and CDR2 (germline): MDHEN, SYDVKM. In nucleotides, the CDR3 is TGTGCCAGCAGTCCCCGGACTACCGCCTACAAGCAGTACGTC. Amino acids: CASSPRTTAYKQYV.

This clonotype was recorded many times. The chain has TRBV29-1 and TRBJ2-7, with TRBD1 identical over 7 bases. The CDR3 is 13 amino acids. Trimming at V came to 7 bases and at J to 2 bases, leaving 8 bases not matched to a gene. CDR1 is SQVTM and CDR2 is ANQGSEA in the germline V gene. The CDR3 is CSATDRAAYEQYF. CDR3 nucleotides: TGCAGCGCTACCGACAGGGCCGCCTACGAGCAGTACTTC.